This T cell receptor beta chain was captured by sequencing in a study of technical replicates of blood from a few donors. The repertoire was sequenced with immunoSEQ multiplex PCR; TCRdb's copy has only in-frame clones and lacks some. The table lists around 49,000 clones, around 96% of them singletons. V lost 5 bases and J lost 1, with 12 bases in between. CDR1 is LGHNA, CDR2 YSLEER, per germline. The CDR3 length is 15 residues. This clonotype originated in a human donor in good health. The V call is TRBV4-3, the J call TRBJ1-3; no clear D gene. Sample: T cells isolated from PBMCs. This chain's CDR3 is CASSSRVGSGNTIYF. The CDR3 nucleotides read TGCGCCAGCAGCTCCCGGGTTGGTTCTGGAAACACCATATATTTT.